These T cell receptor beta chains were read from a single sample in a study of response to subunit inactivated influenza vaccine. TCRdb re-called the RT-PCR reads with MiXCR, one entry per CDR3 protein. The table has over 800,000 distinct CDR3 sequences, about 20% seen once; the top ten hold roughly 10%. Sequenced material: PBMCs from blood, taken 5 days after vaccination. The receptors stem from a man aged 45-65 years who received an inactivated influenza vaccine. The CDR3 runs from the conserved cysteine through the conserved F or W. The D gene is left open where the match is weak. A clone size is listed for some rows: how often the clone was seen (once, few, many), or a class if it is expanded.

size | J | D | V | CDR3 | DNA
NA | TRBJ1-2 | NA | TRBV28 | CASSRFGGAGGYTF | TGTGCCAGCAGCCGCTTTGGGGGCGCGGGGGGCTACACCTTC
few | TRBJ1-6 | NA | TRBV20-1 | CSARVGPHSPLHF | TGCAGTGCTAGAGTCGGACCCCATTCACCCCTCCACTTT
NA | TRBJ2-4 | TRBD1 | TRBV9 | CASSVGTGERTKNIQYF | TGTGCCAGCAGCGTGGGGACAGGGGAGCGGACCAAAAACATTCAGTACTTC
NA | TRBJ2-1 | TRBD1 | TRBV11-2 | CASGNRGNEQFF | TGTGCCAGCGGGAACAGGGGGAATGAGCAGTTCTTC
NA | TRBJ1-5 | NA | TRBV19 | CASSTLGSRNQPQHF | TGTGCCAGTAGTACTCTTGGGAGTAGAAATCAGCCCCAGCATTTT
few | TRBJ2-7 | TRBD2 | TRBV28 | CASRASGRDGSSYEQYF | TGTGCCAGCAGGGCTAGCGGGAGAGACGGCAGCTCCTACGAGCAGTACTTC
few | TRBJ2-7 | NA | TRBV5-6 | CASSEAGTIYEQYF | TGTGCCAGCAGCGAGGCCGGGACAATCTACGAGCAGTACTTC
few | TRBJ1-2 | NA | TRBV29-1 | CSVENSWARRGYTF | TGCAGCGTTGAGAACTCGTGGGCCCGAAGGGGCTACACCTTC
NA | TRBJ1-1 | NA | TRBV18 | CASSPLITPEAFF | TGTGCCAGCTCACCGCTCATAACCCCTGAAGCTTTCTTT
few | TRBJ2-1 | TRBD2 | TRBV4-3 | CASSQVTGGGYNEQFF | TGCGCCAGCAGCCAAGTAACGGGGGGGGGCTACAATGAGCAGTTCTTC
NA | TRBJ2-2 | NA | TRBV18 | CASSPDSQGSNTGELFF | TGTGCCAGCTCACCAGATTCTCAGGGTTCGAACACCGGGGAGCTGTTTTTT
NA | TRBJ2-7 | TRBD1 | TRBV20-1 | CSANHRDRGYEQYF | TGCAGTGCTAACCATCGGGACAGGGGCTACGAGCAGTACTTC
NA | TRBJ1-2 | NA | TRBV4-3 | CASSQVSGNGYTF | TGCGCCAGCAGCCAAGTTTCAGGGAATGGCTACACCTTC
NA | TRBJ1-1 | NA | TRBV12-3/TRBV12-4 | CASGYRDSWTEAFF | TGTGCCAGCGGTTACAGGGACTCGTGGACTGAAGCTTTCTTT
NA | TRBJ1-1 | NA | TRBV6-1 | CASRAPEGQPYEAFF | TGTGCCAGCAGGGCCCCAGAAGGACAGCCGTATGAAGCTTTCTTT
NA | TRBJ1-1 | NA | TRBV12-3/TRBV12-4 | CASSRAGRRRDTEAFF | TGTGCCAGCAGTCGAGCGGGACGGAGGAGGGACACTGAAGCTTTCTTT
NA | TRBJ1-6 | NA | TRBV18 | CASSPGNSNSPLHF | TGTGCCAGCTCCCCGGGTAACTCTAATTCACCCCTCCACTTT
few | TRBJ1-4 | TRBD1 | TRBV15 | CATSRNRGRSEKLFF | TGTGCCACCAGCAGAAACAGGGGGCGCAGTGAAAAACTGTTTTTT
few | TRBJ2-7 | NA | TRBV7-6 | CASSLTGTRVYEQYF | TGTGCCAGCAGCTTAACCGGGACGCGGGTCTACGAGCAGTACTTC
NA | TRBJ1-3 | NA | TRBV9 | CASSVGSTGNTIYF | TGTGCCAGCAGCGTAGGTTCCACTGGAAACACCATATATTTT
many | TRBJ2-7 | NA | TRBV6-1 | CASSPPGRRASYEQYF | TGTGCCAGCAGTCCGCCTGGGCGGAGGGCCTCCTACGAGCAGTACTTC
NA | TRBJ2-5 | NA | TRBV12-3/TRBV12-4 | CASSLLFRETQYF | TGTGCCAGCAGTTTACTTTTTAGGGAGACCCAGTACTTC
NA | TRBJ2-2 | NA | TRBV27 | CASSLRGLGELFF | TGTGCCAGCAGTTTGAGGGGTCTGGGGGAGCTGTTTTTT
NA | TRBJ1-2 | NA | TRBV5-1 | CASSLELGSGYTF | TGCGCCAGCAGCTTGGAACTCGGTTCTGGCTACACCTTC
NA | TRBJ2-5 | NA | TRBV5-6 | CASSGGRRETQYF | TGTGCCAGCAGCGGGGGCCGTCGCGAGACCCAGTACTTC
NA | TRBJ2-4 | NA | TRBV4-3 | CASSQDSGWRNIQYF | TGCGCCAGCAGCCAAGATTCGGGCTGGCGCAACATTCAGTACTTC
many | TRBJ2-1 | TRBD2 | TRBV4-3 | CASGGLAGEKYNEQFF | TGCGCCAGTGGGGGACTAGCGGGGGAGAAATACAATGAGCAGTTCTTC
NA | TRBJ1-4 | NA | TRBV6-5 | CASSYSIDEGEGEEKLFF | TGTGCCAGCAGTTACTCGATCGATGAAGGGGAGGGAGAGGAAAAACTGTTTTTT
few | TRBJ2-1 | NA | TRBV24-1 | CATSDSAKRDRYNEQFF | TGTGCCACCAGTGATTCGGCCAAGAGAGACAGGTACAATGAGCAGTTCTTC
NA | TRBJ2-2 | NA | TRBV20-1 | CSARVVGTGELFF | TGCAGTGCTAGAGTAGTAGGGACCGGGGAGCTGTTTTTT
NA | TRBJ1-2 | NA | TRBV7-2 | CASSLSANALIYGYTF | TGTGCCAGCAGCCTTAGCGCAAACGCCTTGATCTATGGCTACACCTTC